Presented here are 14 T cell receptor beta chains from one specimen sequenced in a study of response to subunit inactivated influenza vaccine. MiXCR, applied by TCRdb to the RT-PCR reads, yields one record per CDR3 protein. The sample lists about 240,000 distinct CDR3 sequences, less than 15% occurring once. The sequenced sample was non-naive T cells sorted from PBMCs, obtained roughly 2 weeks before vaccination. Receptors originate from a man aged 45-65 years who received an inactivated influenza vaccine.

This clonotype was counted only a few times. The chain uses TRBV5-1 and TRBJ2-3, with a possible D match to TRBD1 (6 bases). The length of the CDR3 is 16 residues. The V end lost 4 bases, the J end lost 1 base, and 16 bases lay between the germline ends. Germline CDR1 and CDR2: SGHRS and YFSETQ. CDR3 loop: CASSLTGTHRTDTQYF. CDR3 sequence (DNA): TGCGCCAGCAGCCTGACCGGGACACACCGCACAGATACGCAGTATTTT.

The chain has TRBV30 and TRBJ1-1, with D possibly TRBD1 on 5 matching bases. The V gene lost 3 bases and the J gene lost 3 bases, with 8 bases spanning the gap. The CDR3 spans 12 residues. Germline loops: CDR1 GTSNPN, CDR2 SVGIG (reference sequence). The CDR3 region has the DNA TGTGCCTGGAGCCGGGGGGACACTGAAGCTTTCTTT. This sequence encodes CAWSRGDTEAFF.

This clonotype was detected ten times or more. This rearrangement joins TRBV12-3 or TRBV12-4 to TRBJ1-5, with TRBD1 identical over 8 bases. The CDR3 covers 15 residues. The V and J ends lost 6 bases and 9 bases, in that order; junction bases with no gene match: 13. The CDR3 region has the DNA TGTGCCAGCAGCCCCCGTCAGGGGGCCGTGGGGCCCCAGCATTTT. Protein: CASSPRQGAVGPQHF.

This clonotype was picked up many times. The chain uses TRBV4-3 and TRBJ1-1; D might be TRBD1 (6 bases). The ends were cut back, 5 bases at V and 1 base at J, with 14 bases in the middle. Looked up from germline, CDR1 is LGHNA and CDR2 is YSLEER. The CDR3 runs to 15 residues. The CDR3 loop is CASSTTRGENTEAFF. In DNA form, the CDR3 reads TGCGCCAGCAGCACTACCAGGGGAGAGAACACTGAAGCTTTCTTT.

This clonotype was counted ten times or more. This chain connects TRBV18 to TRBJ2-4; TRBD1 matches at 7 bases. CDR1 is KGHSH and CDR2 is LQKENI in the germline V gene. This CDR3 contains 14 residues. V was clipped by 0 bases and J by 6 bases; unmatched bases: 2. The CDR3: CASSPPAGGNIQYF. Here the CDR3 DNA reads TGTGCCAGCTCACCACCCGCAGGGGGAAACATTCAGTACTTC.

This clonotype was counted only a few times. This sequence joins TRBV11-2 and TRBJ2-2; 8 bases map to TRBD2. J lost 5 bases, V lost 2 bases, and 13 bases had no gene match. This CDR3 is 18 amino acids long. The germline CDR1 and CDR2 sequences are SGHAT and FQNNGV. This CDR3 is CASSLLSRGGAGTGELFF. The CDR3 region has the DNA TGTGCCAGCAGCTTATTAAGTCGGGGGGGAGCGGGGACCGGGGAGCTGTTTTTT.

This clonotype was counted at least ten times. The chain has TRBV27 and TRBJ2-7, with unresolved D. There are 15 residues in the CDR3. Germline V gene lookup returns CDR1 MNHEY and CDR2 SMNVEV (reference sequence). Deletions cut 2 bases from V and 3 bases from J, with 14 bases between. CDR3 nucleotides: TGTGCCAGCAGTTTAAATAGACCCCCAGGCTACGAGCAGTACTTC. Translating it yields CASSLNRPPGYEQYF.

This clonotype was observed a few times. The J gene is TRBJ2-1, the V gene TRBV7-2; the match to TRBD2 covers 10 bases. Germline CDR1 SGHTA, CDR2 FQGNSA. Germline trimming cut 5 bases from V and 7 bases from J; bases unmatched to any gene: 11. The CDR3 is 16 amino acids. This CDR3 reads CASSPQGAGGRNEQFF. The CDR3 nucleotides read TGTGCCAGCAGCCCCCAGGGAGCGGGAGGGCGGAATGAGCAGTTCTTC.

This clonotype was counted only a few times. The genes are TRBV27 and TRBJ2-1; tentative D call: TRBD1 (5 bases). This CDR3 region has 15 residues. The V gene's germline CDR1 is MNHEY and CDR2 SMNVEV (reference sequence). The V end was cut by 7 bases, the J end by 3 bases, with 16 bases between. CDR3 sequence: CASKRDRTFYNEQFF. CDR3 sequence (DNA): TGTGCCAGCAAGCGTGATAGGACATTCTACAATGAGCAGTTCTTC.

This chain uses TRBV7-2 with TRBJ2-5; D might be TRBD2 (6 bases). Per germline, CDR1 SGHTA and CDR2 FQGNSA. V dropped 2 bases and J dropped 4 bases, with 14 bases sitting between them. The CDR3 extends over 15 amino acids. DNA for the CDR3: TGTGCCAGCAGCTTATCCGGGAGAGGTCGAGAGACCCAGTACTTC. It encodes CASSLSGRGRETQYF.

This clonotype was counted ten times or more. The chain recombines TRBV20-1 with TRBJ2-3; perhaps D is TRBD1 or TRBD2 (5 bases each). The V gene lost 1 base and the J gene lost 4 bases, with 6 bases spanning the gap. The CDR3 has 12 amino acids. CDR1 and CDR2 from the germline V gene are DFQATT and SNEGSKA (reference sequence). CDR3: CSARVGADTQYF. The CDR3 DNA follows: TGCAGTGCTAGAGTGGGGGCAGATACGCAGTATTTT.

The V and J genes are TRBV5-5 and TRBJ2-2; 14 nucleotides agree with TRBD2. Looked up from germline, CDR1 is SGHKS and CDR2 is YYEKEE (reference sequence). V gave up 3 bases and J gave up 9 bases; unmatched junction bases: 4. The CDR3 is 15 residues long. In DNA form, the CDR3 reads TGTGCCAGCAGCTCGACTAGCGGGGGGGCCCGGGAGCTGTTTTTT. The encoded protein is CASSSTSGGARELFF.

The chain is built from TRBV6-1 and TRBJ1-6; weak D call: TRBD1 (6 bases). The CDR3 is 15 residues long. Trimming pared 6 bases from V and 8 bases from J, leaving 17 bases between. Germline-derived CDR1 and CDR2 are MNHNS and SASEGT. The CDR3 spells CASSETTGSHSPLHF. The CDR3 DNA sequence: TGTGCCAGCAGCGAAACTACAGGGTCTCATTCACCCCTCCACTTT.

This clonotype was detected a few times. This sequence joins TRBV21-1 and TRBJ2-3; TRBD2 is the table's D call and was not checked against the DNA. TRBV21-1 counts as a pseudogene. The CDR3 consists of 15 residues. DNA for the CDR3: TGTGCCAGCAGCAAAGGTACTAGCGGGAGACATACGCAGTATTTT. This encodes CASSKGTSGRHTQYF.